The T cell receptor beta chain described here comes from a study of T cells in Graves' hyperthyroidism and ophthalmopathy (dated 2019 in TCRdb). For the wider study: TCR V-J signatures able to tell the groups apart were searched for in a discovery cohort of 90 to 100 patients, of whom 43 had Graves' ophthalmopathy and around 57 had stable Graves' hyperthyroidism. In addition, the study compared T-cell repertoires in thyroid tissue and in blood from over 5 Graves' hyperthyroidism patients. The roughly 94 discovery patients were randomly split 7:3 into training and test sets. Prospective prediction of ophthalmopathy was tested in an independent validation cohort of approximately 19 hyperthyroidism patients and some 17 patients who later progressed to ophthalmopathy. After blood sampling, hyperthyroidism patients were treated with methimazole at a starting dose of 30 mg daily, and ophthalmopathy patients were treated with high-dose intravenous methylprednisolone. The paper describes TCR Vbeta CDR3 sequencing of fewer than 150 peripheral blood samples, made up of 43 ophthalmopathy patients, 70 to 75 hyperthyroidism patients and roughly 17 progressor patients. Overall study results and their limits: Sample size was not statistically predetermined, and investigators were not blinded to group allocation. Most expanded thyroid clonotypes (frequency above 0.001) were also detected in blood, a finding suggesting that blood repertoires may reflect thyroid immune responses. A model built on a 13 V-J signature distinguished ophthalmopathy from stable hyperthyroidism, reaching around 87% sensitivity and approximately 81% specificity in cross-validation and 80%/75% in testing. During validation, the model predicted progression to ophthalmopathy a median of around 6 months ahead of onset, with just under 71% sensitivity and roughly 72% specificity.

CDR3 length: 14 amino acids, cysteine to phenylalanine. Solely the CDR3 DNA is kept, with 42 bases framed from the first base. From the germline V gene, CDR1 is SQVTM and CDR2 is ANQGSEA. V was cut back by 4 bases and J by 3 bases, leaving a gap of 10 bases between them. Exclusion was applied to patients with uncontrolled infections, other autoimmune diseases, pregnancy or lactation. Clinical symptoms, serum thyroxine and TRAb, thyroid ultrasound, and orbital computed tomography formed the basis for the diagnoses. Total RNA was extracted with Trizol reagent, and quality was checked on an Agilent 2100 Bioanalyzer. TCR beta CDR3 regions were amplified from RNA transcripts. A first-round RT-PCR of the TCR CDR3 used the HTBI primer set with the Qiagen OneStep RT-PCR kit. Libraries were constructed in a second round of multiplex PCR, after which size selection and purification were performed. The libraries were sequenced on an Illumina HiSeq2000 using paired-end 100 bp reads. The authors processed their data as follows. SOAPnuke was used to process the raw data, with reads discarded if the reads contained adapters or uncalled bases, had a mean Phred below 15, or lacked an exact constant-primer or identifier match. COPE v1.2.5 was used to merge the high-quality paired reads, and each unique nucleotide sequence was defined as a clonotype. MiTCR v1.1 was used to align the clonotypes against IMGT TRBV, TRBD and TRBJ reference segments. The analysis included only V-J combinations with a frequency above 0.0001, which together covered around 99% of the repertoires. The TCS score was defined as F50 (clonal expansion) divided by E x V (chaos), with BLOSUM62-based TCRdist calculated between CDR3 peptides within each V-J. Welch's t-statistics and random forest reduced 500 to 550 V-J features to around 14, which were used in a naive Bayes classifier (R e1071). The similarity between thyroid and blood repertoires was quantified using the Morisita-Horn index. The public reads were quality trimmed at Q25 with fastp and then assembled into clones with MiXCR by TCRdb, keeping productive beta chains. Every CDR3 protein is listed once, alongside the most common genes and DNA of its rows. These V and J calls rely on TCRdb rather than the paper's analysis. Present in this sample are more than 500,000 distinct CDR3 sequences, approximately 49% of which were seen just once. The biggest ten clones account for around 44% of the sample.

There are a few counts of this clonotype. Its specific antigen is unknown. Nothing much larger sits one base from this clone, and base qualities are not available. The V gene is TRBV29-1 and the J gene is TRBJ2-6, with a weak D call of TRBD2 (6 bases match). This sequence originates from an adult woman with Graves' disease, either hyperthyroidism or ophthalmopathy (not recorded which). Sequencing input: peripheral blood or thyroid tissue (not recorded which). The CDR3 protein sequence reads: CSVAGESGANVLTF. In nucleotide form, the sequence is TGCAGCGTTGCGGGGGAGAGTGGGGCCAACGTCCTGACTTTC.